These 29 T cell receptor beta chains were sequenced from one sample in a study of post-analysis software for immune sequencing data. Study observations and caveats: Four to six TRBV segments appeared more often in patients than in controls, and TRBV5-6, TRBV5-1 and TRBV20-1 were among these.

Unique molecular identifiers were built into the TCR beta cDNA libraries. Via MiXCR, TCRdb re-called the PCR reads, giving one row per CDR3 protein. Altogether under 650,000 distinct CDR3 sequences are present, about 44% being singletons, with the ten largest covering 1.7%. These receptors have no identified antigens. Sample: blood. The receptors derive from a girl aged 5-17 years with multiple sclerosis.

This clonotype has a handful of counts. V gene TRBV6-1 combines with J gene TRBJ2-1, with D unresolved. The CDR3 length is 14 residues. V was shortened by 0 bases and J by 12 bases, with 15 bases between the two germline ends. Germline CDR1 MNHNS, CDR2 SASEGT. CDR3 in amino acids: CASSEAERATLQFF. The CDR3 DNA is TGTGCCAGCAGTGAAGCGGAAAGGGCCACCCTGCAGTTCTTC.

The CDR3 region is CASSADRGIETQYF. Written as DNA, the CDR3 is TGTGCCAGCAGCGCGGACAGGGGGATAGAGACCCAGTACTTC. The chain couples TRBV5-6 to TRBJ2-5, with 10 bases aligning to TRBD1. The CDR3 totals 14 residues. Looked up from germline, CDR1 is SGHDT and CDR2 is YYEEEE. J was trimmed by 4 bases and V by 4 bases; bases with no gene match: 4.

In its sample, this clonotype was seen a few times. Here the CDR3 DNA reads TGCAGTGCTAGGACTAGTAGGGAGACCCAGTACTTC. Translated, it gives CSARTSRETQYF. The chain joins TRBV20-1 to TRBJ2-5, with D possibly TRBD2 on 6 matching bases. The CDR3 loop spans 12 amino acids. Trimming removed 3 bases from V and 5 bases from J, with 10 bases in between. The germline V gene encodes CDR1 DFQATT and CDR2 SNEGSKA (reference sequence).

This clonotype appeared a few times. CDR3 protein: CASSGLFNYGYTF. The CDR3 nucleotides are TGTGCCAGCAGCGGACTTTTCAACTATGGCTACACCTTC. V gene TRBV12-3 or TRBV12-4 combines with J gene TRBJ1-2; D is uncertain. The V and J ends lost 6 bases and 2 bases respectively, with 10 bases between them. This CDR3 has 13 amino acids.

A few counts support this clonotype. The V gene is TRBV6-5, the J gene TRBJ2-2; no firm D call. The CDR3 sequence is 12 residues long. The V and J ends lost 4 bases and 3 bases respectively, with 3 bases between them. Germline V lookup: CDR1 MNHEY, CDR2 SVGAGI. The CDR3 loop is CASSSYTGELFF. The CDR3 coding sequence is TGTGCCAGCAGTTCGTACACCGGGGAGCTGTTTTTT.

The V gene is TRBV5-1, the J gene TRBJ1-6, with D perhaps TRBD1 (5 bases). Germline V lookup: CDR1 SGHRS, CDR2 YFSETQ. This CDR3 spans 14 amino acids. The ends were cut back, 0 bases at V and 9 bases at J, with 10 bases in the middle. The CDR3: CASSLGRVGSPLHF. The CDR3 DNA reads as TGCGCCAGCAGCTTGGGCAGGGTAGGTTCACCCCTCCACTTT.

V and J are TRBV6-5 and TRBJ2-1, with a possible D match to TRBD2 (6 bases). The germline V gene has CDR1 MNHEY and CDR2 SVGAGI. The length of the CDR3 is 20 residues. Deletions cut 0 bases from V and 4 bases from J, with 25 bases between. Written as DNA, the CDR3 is TGTGCCAGCAGTTACTCGACTGTATTAGCGGACCATCGGGGATACAATGAGCAGTTCTTC. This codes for CASSYSTVLADHRGYNEQFF.

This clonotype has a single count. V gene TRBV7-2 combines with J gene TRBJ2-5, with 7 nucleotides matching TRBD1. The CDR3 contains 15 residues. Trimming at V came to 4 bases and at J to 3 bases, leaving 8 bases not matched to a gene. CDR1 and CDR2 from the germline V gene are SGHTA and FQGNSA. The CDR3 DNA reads TGTGCCAGCAGCTCTCTTCAGGGGGTGAAAGAGACCCAGTACTTC. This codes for CASSSLQGVKETQYF.

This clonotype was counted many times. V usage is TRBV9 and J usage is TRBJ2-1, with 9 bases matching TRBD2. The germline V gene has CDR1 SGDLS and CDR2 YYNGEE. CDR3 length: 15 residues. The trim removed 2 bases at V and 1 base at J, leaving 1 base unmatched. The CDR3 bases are TGTGCCAGCAGCGTTAGCGGGGGTTCCTACAATGAGCAGTTCTTC. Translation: CASSVSGGSYNEQFF. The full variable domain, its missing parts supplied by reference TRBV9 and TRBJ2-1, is DSGVTQTPKHLITATGQRVTLRCSPRSGDLSVYWYQQSLDQGLQFLIQYYNGEERAKGNILERFSAQQFPDLHSELNLSSLELGDSALYFCASSVSGGSYNEQFFGPGTRLTVL.

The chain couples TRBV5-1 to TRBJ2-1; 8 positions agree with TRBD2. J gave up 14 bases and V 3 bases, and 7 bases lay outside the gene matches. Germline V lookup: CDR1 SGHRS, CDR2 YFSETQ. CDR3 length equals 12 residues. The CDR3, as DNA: TGCGCCAGCAGCTCCGAGCGGGGGAGGAAGTTCTTC. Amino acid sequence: CASSSERGRKFF.

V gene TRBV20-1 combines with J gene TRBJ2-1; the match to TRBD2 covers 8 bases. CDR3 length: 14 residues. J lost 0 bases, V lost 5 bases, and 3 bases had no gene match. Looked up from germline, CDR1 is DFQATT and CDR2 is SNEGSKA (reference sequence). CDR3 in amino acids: CSAERGSSYNEQFF. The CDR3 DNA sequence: TGCAGTGCTGAGCGGGGGAGCTCCTACAATGAGCAGTTCTTC.

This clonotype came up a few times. CDR3 in DNA: TGTGCCAGCAGCCCGACGTATTACGAGCAGTACTTC. Its protein product is CASSPTYYEQYF. The chain recombines TRBV9 with TRBJ2-7; D unclear. Germline lookup yields CDR1 SGDLS and CDR2 YYNGEE. CDR3 length: 12 residues. V was pared by 4 bases and J by 4 bases, with 9 bases between.

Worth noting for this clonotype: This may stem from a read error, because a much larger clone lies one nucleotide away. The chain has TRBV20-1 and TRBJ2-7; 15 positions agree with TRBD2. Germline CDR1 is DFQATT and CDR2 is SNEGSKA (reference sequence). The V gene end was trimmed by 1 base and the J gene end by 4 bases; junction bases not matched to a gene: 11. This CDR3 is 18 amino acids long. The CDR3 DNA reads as TGCAGTGCTAGAGGAGCCGGGACTAGCGGGGGGCAGGGGTACGAGCAGTACTTC. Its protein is CSARGAGTSGGQGYEQYF.

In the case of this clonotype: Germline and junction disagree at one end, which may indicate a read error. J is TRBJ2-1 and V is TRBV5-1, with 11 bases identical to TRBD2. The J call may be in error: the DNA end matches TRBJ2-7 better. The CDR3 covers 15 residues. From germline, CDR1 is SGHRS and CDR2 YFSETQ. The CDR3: CVSTSGTSGYNEQYF. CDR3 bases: TGCGTCAGCACCAGCGGGACTAGCGGCTACAATGAGCAGTACTTC.

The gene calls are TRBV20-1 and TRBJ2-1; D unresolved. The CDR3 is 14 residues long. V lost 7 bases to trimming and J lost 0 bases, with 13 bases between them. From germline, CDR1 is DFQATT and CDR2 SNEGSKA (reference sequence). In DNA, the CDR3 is TGCAGTGGGACCGTCGCGAGCTCCTACAATGAGCAGTTCTTC. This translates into CSGTVASSYNEQFF.

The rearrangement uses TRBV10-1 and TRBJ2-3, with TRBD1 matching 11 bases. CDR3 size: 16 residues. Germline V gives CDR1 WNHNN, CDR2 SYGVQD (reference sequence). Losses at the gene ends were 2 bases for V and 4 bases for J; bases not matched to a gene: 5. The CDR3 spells CASSELPGQGADTQYF. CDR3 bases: TGCGCCAGCAGTGAGCTACCGGGACAGGGGGCAGATACGCAGTATTTT.

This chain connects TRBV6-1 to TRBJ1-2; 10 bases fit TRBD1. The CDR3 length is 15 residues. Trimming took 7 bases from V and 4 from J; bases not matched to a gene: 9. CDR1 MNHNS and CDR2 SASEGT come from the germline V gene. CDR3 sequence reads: CASKPDRGLPYGYTF. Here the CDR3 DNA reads TGTGCCAGCAAGCCCGACAGGGGGCTTCCCTATGGCTACACCTTC.

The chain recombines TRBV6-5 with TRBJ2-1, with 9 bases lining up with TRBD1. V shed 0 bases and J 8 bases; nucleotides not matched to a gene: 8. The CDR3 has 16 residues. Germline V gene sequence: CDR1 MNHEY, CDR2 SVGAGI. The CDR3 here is CASSYSPGTGHHEQFF. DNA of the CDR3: TGTGCCAGCAGTTACTCTCCCGGGACAGGGCACCATGAGCAGTTCTTC.

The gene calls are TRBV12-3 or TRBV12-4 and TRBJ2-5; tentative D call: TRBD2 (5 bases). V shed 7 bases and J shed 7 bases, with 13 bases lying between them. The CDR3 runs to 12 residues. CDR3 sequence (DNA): TGTGCCAGCACGAGTTACGAGGGGACCCAGTACTTC. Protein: CASTSYEGTQYF.

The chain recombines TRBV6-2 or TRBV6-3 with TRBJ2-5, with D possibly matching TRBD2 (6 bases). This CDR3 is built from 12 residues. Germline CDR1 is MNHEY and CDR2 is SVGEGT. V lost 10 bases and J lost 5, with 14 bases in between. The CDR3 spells CATETRWETQYF. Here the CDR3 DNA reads TGTGCCACCGAGACTAGATGGGAGACCCAGTACTTC.

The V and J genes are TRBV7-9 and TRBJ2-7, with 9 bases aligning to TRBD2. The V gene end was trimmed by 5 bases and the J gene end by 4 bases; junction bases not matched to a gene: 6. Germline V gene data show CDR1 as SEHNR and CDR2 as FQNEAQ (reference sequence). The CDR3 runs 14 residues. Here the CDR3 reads CASSQGSGRYEQYF. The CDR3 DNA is TGTGCCAGCAGCCAGGGAAGCGGGAGGTACGAGCAGTACTTC. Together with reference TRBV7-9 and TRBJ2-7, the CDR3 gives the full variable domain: DTGVSQNPRHKITKRGQNVTFRCDPISEHNRLYWYRQTLGQGPEFLTYFQNEAQLEKSRLLSDRFSAERPKGSFSTLEIQRTEQGDSAMYLCASSQGSGRYEQYFGPGTRLTVT.

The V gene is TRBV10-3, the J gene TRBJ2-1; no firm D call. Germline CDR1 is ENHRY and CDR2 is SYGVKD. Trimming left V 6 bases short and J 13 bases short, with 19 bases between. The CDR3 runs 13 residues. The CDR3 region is CAIRGIAHETQFF. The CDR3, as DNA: TGTGCCATCAGGGGCATAGCACATGAGACCCAGTTCTTC.

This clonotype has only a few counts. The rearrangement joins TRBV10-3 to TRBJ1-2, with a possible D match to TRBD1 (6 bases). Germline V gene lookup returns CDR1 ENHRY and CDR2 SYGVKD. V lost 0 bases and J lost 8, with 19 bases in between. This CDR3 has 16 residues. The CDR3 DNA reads TGTGCCATCAGTGAGTCCCCGGGACAATCAACGCGGGGCTACACCTTC. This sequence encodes CAISESPGQSTRGYTF.

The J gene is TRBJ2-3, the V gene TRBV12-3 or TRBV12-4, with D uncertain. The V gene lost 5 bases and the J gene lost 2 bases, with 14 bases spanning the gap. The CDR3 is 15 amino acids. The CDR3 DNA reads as TGTGCCAGCAGTCCCGGACGTCTATTCACAGATACGCAGTATTTT. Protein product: CASSPGRLFTDTQYF.

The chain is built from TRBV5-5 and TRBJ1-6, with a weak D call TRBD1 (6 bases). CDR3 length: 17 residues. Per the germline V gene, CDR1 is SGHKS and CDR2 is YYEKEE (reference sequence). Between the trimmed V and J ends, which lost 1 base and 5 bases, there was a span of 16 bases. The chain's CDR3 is CASSLFAGGADNSPLHF. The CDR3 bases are TGTGCCAGCAGCTTGTTCGCGGGGGGCGCGGATAATTCACCCCTCCACTTT.

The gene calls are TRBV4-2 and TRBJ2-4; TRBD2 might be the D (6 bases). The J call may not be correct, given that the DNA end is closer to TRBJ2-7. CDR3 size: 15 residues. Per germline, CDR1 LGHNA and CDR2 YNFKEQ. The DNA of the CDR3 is TGTGCCAGCAGCCAAGTCTTCCAGCGGGTTAACGAGCAGTACTTC. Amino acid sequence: CASSQVFQRVNEQYF.

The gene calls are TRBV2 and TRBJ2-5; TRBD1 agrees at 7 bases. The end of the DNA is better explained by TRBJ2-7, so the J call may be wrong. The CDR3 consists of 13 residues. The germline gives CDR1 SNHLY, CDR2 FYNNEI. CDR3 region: CASKAGGRDEQYF. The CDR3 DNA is TGTGCCAGCAAGGCAGGGGGTCGGGACGAGCAGTACTTC.

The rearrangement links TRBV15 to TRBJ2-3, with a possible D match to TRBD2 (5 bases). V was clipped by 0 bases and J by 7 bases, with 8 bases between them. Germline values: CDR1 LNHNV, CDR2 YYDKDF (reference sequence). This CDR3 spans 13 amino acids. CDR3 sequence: CATSRDLGNTQYF. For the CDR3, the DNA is TGTGCCACCAGCAGAGATCTCGGGAATACGCAGTATTTT.

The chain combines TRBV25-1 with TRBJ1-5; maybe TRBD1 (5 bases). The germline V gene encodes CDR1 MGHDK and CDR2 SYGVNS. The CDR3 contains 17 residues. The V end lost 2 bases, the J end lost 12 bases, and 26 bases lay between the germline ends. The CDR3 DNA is TGTGCCAGCAGTGAAGGGAGGGACGTCCGACTATCGTTTGGCCAGCATTTT. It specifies CASSEGRDVRLSFGQHF.